Presented here are 32 T cell receptor beta chains from one specimen sequenced in a study of T cells after yellow fever vaccination. TCRdb reprocessed the 5' RACE reads with MiXCR, giving one entry per CDR3 protein. The sample shows 200,000 to 300,000 distinct CDR3 sequences, approximately 13% of them seen only once. The starting material was CD4+ T cells sorted from PBMCs, obtained 45 days after the yellow fever booster vaccination. Every receptor here comes from a young man who received the YFV17D yellow fever vaccine.

The chain has TRBV18 and TRBJ2-7, with D tentatively TRBD1 (5 bases). CDR3 length equals 14 residues. The germline V gene has CDR1 KGHSH and CDR2 LQKENI. Trimming cost V 0 bases and J 2 bases, with 8 bases left between them. CDR3 protein: CASSPPAGPYEQYF. CDR3 nucleotides: TGTGCCAGCTCACCACCGGCAGGGCCCTACGAGCAGTACTTC.

In this sample, this clonotype turned up a few times. This chain uses TRBV15 with TRBJ2-1; D is possibly TRBD1 or TRBD2 (5 bases each). CDR1 LNHNV and CDR2 YYDKDF come from the germline V gene (reference sequence). This CDR3 has 16 amino acids. The ends were cut back, 6 bases at V and 9 bases at J, with 24 bases in the middle. The CDR3 loop is CATRGVGLGAVGEQFF. CDR3 in DNA: TGTGCCACCAGGGGGGTTGGTCTCGGGGCAGTGGGTGAGCAGTTCTTC.

The chain joins TRBV20-1 to TRBJ2-3; D perhaps matches TRBD2 (5 bases). CDR3 length: 14 residues. From germline, CDR1 is DFQATT and CDR2 SNEGSKA (reference sequence). V dropped 4 bases and J dropped 4 bases, with 15 bases sitting between them. CDR3: CSANSAVGADTQYF. The CDR3 nucleotides read TGCAGTGCTAATAGCGCAGTTGGGGCAGATACGCAGTATTTT.

This clonotype was seen only a few times. The chain uses TRBV29-1 and TRBJ2-7; D ambiguous. The ends were cut back, 3 bases at V and 3 bases at J, with 6 bases in the middle. The germline CDR1 and CDR2 sequences are SQVTM and ANQGSEA. The CDR3 consists of 11 residues. CDR3 DNA sequence: TGCAGCGTTGACAACGGCTACGAGCAGTACTTC. It specifies CSVDNGYEQYF.

The V call is TRBV6-4, the J call TRBJ2-4; tentatively, D is TRBD2 (6 bases). V lost 10 bases, J lost 8 bases, and 15 bases lay in between. From germline, CDR1 is MRHNA and CDR2 SNTAGT. The CDR3 is 12 amino acids. CDR3 amino acids: CATRDSGDIQYF. The CDR3 coding sequence is TGTGCCACCCGGGACTCAGGAGACATTCAGTACTTC.

This clonotype occurred many times. The chain uses TRBV12-3 or TRBV12-4 and TRBJ1-2; 8 bases fit TRBD1. J lost 4 bases, V lost 6 bases, and 10 bases had no gene match. The CDR3 contains 15 residues. Written as DNA, the CDR3 is TGTGCCAGCAGCTCTACCGGGACAGGAACCTATGGCTACACCTTC. Translated, it gives CASSSTGTGTYGYTF.

CDR3 amino acids: CSARLAGTTDTQYF. The CDR3 bases are TGCAGTGCTAGACTAGCGGGGACCACAGATACGCAGTATTTT. This chain joins TRBV20-1 and TRBJ2-3; TRBD2 agrees at 9 bases. V lost 2 bases, J lost 2 bases, and 2 bases stayed unmatched. This CDR3 contains 14 residues. Germline CDR1 and CDR2: DFQATT and SNEGSKA (reference sequence).

The rearrangement joins TRBV7-8 to TRBJ2-1; a possible D gene is TRBD2 (6 bases). Germline V CDR1 and CDR2: SGHVS, FQNEAQ. The CDR3 totals 16 residues. Trimming pared 6 bases from V and 8 bases from J, leaving 23 bases between. The CDR3 protein is CASRLGRGSLSDEQFF. Here the CDR3 DNA reads TGTGCCAGCAGACTGGGTCGGGGGAGCCTCTCGGATGAGCAGTTCTTC.

The CDR3 coding sequence is TGCAGTGCTAGAGATCCGGGGGGGCGGGTCTTCAATGAGCAGTTCTTC. Its protein is CSARDPGGRVFNEQFF. The chain recombines TRBV20-1 with TRBJ2-1; 8 nucleotides line up with TRBD2. CDR3 length equals 16 residues. Germline V gene data show CDR1 as DFQATT and CDR2 as SNEGSKA (reference sequence). Germline trimming cut 0 bases from V and 6 bases from J; bases unmatched to any gene: 10.

This clonotype came up a few times. The chain joins TRBV2 to TRBJ2-3; no reliable D call. Germline V gene data show CDR1 as SNHLY and CDR2 as FYNNEI. V lost 1 base to trimming and J lost 0 bases, with 8 bases between them. The CDR3 runs 15 residues. The CDR3 sequence: CASSEEAVSTDTQYF. The CDR3 DNA is TGTGCCAGCAGTGAAGAGGCGGTTAGCACAGATACGCAGTATTTT.

This clonotype was found many times. The rearrangement links TRBV6-2 or TRBV6-3 to TRBJ2-7; the D is unclear. The V end lost 2 bases, the J end lost 0 bases, and 2 bases lay between the germline ends. There are 12 residues in the CDR3. From germline, CDR1 is MNHEY and CDR2 SVGEGT. CDR3 DNA sequence: TGTGCCAGCAGTTACGTCTCCTACGAGCAGTACTTC. Its translation is CASSYVSYEQYF.

This clonotype showed up just a few times. The V call is TRBV20-1, the J call TRBJ1-5; 7 bases line up with TRBD1. The V gene's germline CDR1 is DFQATT and CDR2 SNEGSKA (reference sequence). V shed 0 bases and J 6 bases; nucleotides not matched to a gene: 8. This CDR3 comprises 15 residues. DNA for the CDR3: TGCAGTGCTAGAGATTGGGGAACAGGGGCTCAGCCCCAGCATTTT. Its protein product is CSARDWGTGAQPQHF.

This clonotype was counted only a few times. The chain combines TRBV6-1 with TRBJ2-2, with 12 bases matching TRBD2. CDR1 MNHNS and CDR2 SASEGT come from the germline V gene. Trimming took 8 bases from V and 7 from J; bases not matched to a gene: 11. This CDR3 region has 16 residues. CDR3 bases: TGTGCCAGCCGGAGGAGGCTAGCGGGAGGGGGCGGGGAGCTGTTTTTT. Residues: CASRRRLAGGGGELFF.

V gene TRBV7-2 combines with J gene TRBJ2-1; TRBD1 might be the D (6 bases). The germline gives CDR1 SGHTA, CDR2 FQGNSA. The V gene lost 3 bases and the J gene lost 7 bases, with 10 bases spanning the gap. The CDR3 sequence is 13 residues long. CDR3 bases: TGTGCCAGCAGCTTTAACAGGGTAAATGAGCAGTTCTTC. This sequence encodes CASSFNRVNEQFF.

This clonotype showed up just a few times. Germline and junction disagree at one end, which may indicate a read error. The chain employs TRBV9 and TRBJ2-7, with 8 bases that match TRBD1. This CDR3 has 14 residues. The germline V gene encodes CDR1 SGDLS and CDR2 YYNGEE. The CDR3 is CASSVEGGQGAVDF. For the CDR3, the DNA is TGTGCCAGCAGCGTAGAGGGAGGACAGGGCGCCGTTGATTTC. Based on the CDR3 plus reference TRBV9 and TRBJ2-7, the full variable domain is DSGVTQTPKHLITATGQRVTLRCSPRSGDLSVYWYQQSLDQGLQFLIQYYNGEERAKGNILERFSAQQFPDLHSELNLSSLELGDSALYFCASSVEGGQGAVDFGPGTRLTVT.

The genes are TRBV7-6 and TRBJ2-7; 7 bases fit TRBD2. V lost 5 bases and J lost 5; bases outside the gene matches: 12. This CDR3 is built from 15 residues. Germline V gene lookup returns CDR1 SGHVS and CDR2 FNYEAQ. The CDR3 reads CASSPGWRGNDEQYF. The CDR3 coding sequence is TGTGCCAGCAGCCCGGGTTGGCGGGGGAACGACGAGCAGTACTTC.

This clonotype was counted a few times. The rearrangement links TRBV29-1 to TRBJ2-7; TRBD2 aligns across 9 bases. This CDR3 comprises 14 residues. From germline, CDR1 is SQVTM and CDR2 ANQGSEA. V shed 6 bases, J shed 2 bases, and the junction held 8 bases outside the gene matches. The CDR3 protein is CSVQLAGRTYEQYF. In DNA form, the CDR3 reads TGCAGCGTCCAACTAGCGGGCCGCACCTACGAGCAGTACTTC.

This clonotype was picked up a small number of times. V gene TRBV29-1 combines with J gene TRBJ2-7, with 8 positions matching TRBD2. CDR1 SQVTM and CDR2 ANQGSEA come from the germline V gene. This CDR3 comprises 17 residues. Trimming took 5 bases from V and 0 from J; bases not matched to a gene: 15. The CDR3 coding sequence is TGCAGCGTTTTTTTACGGGAAGCGGGGGAGAGCTCCTACGAGCAGTACTTC. As protein: CSVFLREAGESSYEQYF.

V usage is TRBV7-6 and J usage is TRBJ2-3, with D tentatively TRBD2 (6 bases). CDR1 and CDR2 (germline): SGHVS, FNYEAQ. The CDR3 is made up of 15 amino acids. The germline V and J ends were trimmed by 2 bases and 6 bases, with 15 bases remaining between them. In DNA, the CDR3 is TGTGCCAGCAGCTTAAGCGGGTCCCCAGGGGATACGCAGTATTTT. Translated, it gives CASSLSGSPGDTQYF.

This chain connects TRBV20-1 to TRBJ2-4; D possibly corresponds to TRBD1 (5 bases). Germline loops: CDR1 DFQATT, CDR2 SNEGSKA (reference sequence). This CDR3 region has 15 residues. Trimming left V 6 bases short and J 7 bases short, with 22 bases between. As DNA, the CDR3 is TGCAGTGCCACTACAGGTTTGCAGGGTCGCAACATTCAGTACTTC. Its translation: CSATTGLQGRNIQYF.

The chain links TRBV5-1 to TRBJ1-1; no reliable D call. Germline CDR1 SGHRS, CDR2 YFSETQ. V was shortened by 2 bases and J by 3 bases, with 5 bases between the two germline ends. The CDR3 is 12 residues long. The CDR3 coding sequence is TGCGCCAGCAGCTTAGAGCACACTGAAGCTTTCTTT. As protein: CASSLEHTEAFF.

The table lists this clonotype with a few counts. The chain has TRBV2 and TRBJ2-1; 10 nucleotides line up with TRBD2. V was clipped by 10 bases and J by 8 bases; unmatched bases: 11. The CDR3 is 14 amino acids. Germline-derived CDR1 and CDR2 are SNHLY and FYNNEI. The DNA for the CDR3 is TGTGCCAACAGGGGGTTAGCGGGAGGTTATGAGCAGTTCTTC. This sequence encodes CANRGLAGGYEQFF.

The chain employs TRBV21-1 and TRBJ2-5; no check of the table's D call, TRBD1, against the DNA was made. TRBV21-1 is a documented pseudogene. The CDR3 has 16 amino acids. CDR3 nucleotides: TGTGCCAGCAGCCAGATTATTACAGGGTTTGGGGAGACCCAGTACTTC. It specifies CASSQIITGFGETQYF.

This clonotype was seen many times. J is TRBJ1-2 and V is TRBV4-3; 7 bases match TRBD1. This CDR3 comprises 15 residues. Germline V CDR1 and CDR2: LGHNA, YSLEER. Losses at the gene ends were 0 bases for V and 5 bases for J; bases not matched to a gene: 6. The CDR3 DNA sequence: TGCGCCAGCAGCCAAGAGGAGGGGGCCGCGTATGGCTACACCTTC. It translates to CASSQEEGAAYGYTF.

This clonotype was counted only a few times. The chain combines TRBV6-1 with TRBJ1-2; 9 bases map to TRBD1. The length of the CDR3 is 14 residues. Germline V gene lookup returns CDR1 MNHNS and CDR2 SASEGT. The junction had 13 bases not matched to a gene; V was cut back by 7 bases and J by 10 bases. The CDR3 reads CASIRTQGAQDYTF. In DNA, the CDR3 is TGTGCCAGCATTCGGACACAGGGGGCTCAGGACTACACCTTC.

The chain recombines TRBV29-1 with TRBJ2-1; 7 positions agree with TRBD2. The trim removed 8 bases at V and 5 bases at J, leaving 6 bases unmatched. There are 12 residues in the CDR3. Germline CDR1 and CDR2: SQVTM and ANQGSEA. CDR3 protein: CSPRGGDNEQFF. The CDR3 DNA reads as TGCAGCCCAAGGGGAGGGGACAATGAGCAGTTCTTC.

This rearrangement joins TRBV7-9 to TRBJ1-1; 7 nucleotides match TRBD1. Germline CDR1 SEHNR, CDR2 FQNEAQ (reference sequence). After removal of 3 bases from V and 1 base from J, the junction contained 5 bases not matched to a gene. The CDR3 spans 15 residues. The CDR3 is CASSFNRDRNTEAFF. CDR3 nucleotide sequence: TGTGCCAGCAGCTTCAACCGGGACAGGAACACTGAAGCTTTCTTT.

The chain employs TRBV7-2 and TRBJ1-4; D gene uncertain. From germline, CDR1 is SGHTA and CDR2 FQGNSA. The V end was cut by 3 bases, the J end by 0 bases, with 8 bases between. The CDR3 totals 15 residues. The CDR3 bases are TGTGCCAGCAGCTTGCAGGAGGCAACTAATGAAAAACTGTTTTTT. Translation: CASSLQEATNEKLFF.

The chain links TRBV4-3 to TRBJ1-2, with D possibly being TRBD1 (6 bases). Trimming shortened V by 1 base and J by 4 bases, and 16 bases separated the two germline ends. CDR1 LGHNA and CDR2 YSLEER come from the germline V gene. CDR3 size: 16 residues. DNA for the CDR3: TGCGCCAGCAGCCAAGTCCCCGGGGCGGGGGCCTATGGCTACACCTTC. It specifies CASSQVPGAGAYGYTF.

This clonotype turned up a few times. The V call is TRBV7-2, the J call TRBJ2-7; 7 nucleotides agree with TRBD1. In germline, CDR1 is SGHTA, CDR2 FQGNSA. The CDR3 spans 16 residues. V dropped 4 bases and J dropped 2; count of bases not matched to a gene: 11. The DNA of the CDR3 is TGTGCCAGCAGCTCCATGACCGGGACAGCCACCTACGAGCAGTACTTC. Its translation: CASSSMTGTATYEQYF. Drawing the rest from reference TRBV7-2 and TRBJ2-7, the complete variable domain is GAGVSQSPSNKVTEKGKDVELRCDPISGHTALYWYRQSLGQGLEFLIYFQGNSAPDKSGLPSDRFSAERTGGSVSTLTIQRTQQEDSAVYLCASSSMTGTATYEQYFGPGTRLTVT.

This clonotype was found a few times. The J gene is TRBJ2-3, the V gene TRBV7-3; TRBD1 is a possible D gene (5 bases). The V end lost 6 bases, the J end lost 2 bases, and 12 bases lay between the germline ends. The CDR3 extends over 14 amino acids. Germline CDR1 is SGHTA and CDR2 is FQGTGA. CDR3 sequence (DNA): TGTGCCAGCAGGGCTGGGGCGGTCACAGATACGCAGTATTTT. This translates into CASRAGAVTDTQYF. Together with reference TRBV7-3 and TRBJ2-3, the CDR3 gives the full variable domain: GAGVSQTPSNKVTEKGKYVELRCDPISGHTALYWYRQSLGQGPEFLIYFQGTGAADDSGLPNDRFFAVRPEGSVSTLKIQRTERGDSAVYLCASRAGAVTDTQYFGPGTRLTVL.

CDR3: CASSLIGTSGYNEQFF. The CDR3 DNA is TGTGCCAGCAGCTTAATAGGGACTAGCGGTTACAATGAGCAGTTCTTC. The rearrangement links TRBV7-8 to TRBJ2-1, with 11 bases lining up with TRBD2. The CDR3 is made up of 16 amino acids. Germline CDR1 SGHVS, CDR2 FQNEAQ. V lost 2 bases and J lost 4; bases outside the gene matches: 4.